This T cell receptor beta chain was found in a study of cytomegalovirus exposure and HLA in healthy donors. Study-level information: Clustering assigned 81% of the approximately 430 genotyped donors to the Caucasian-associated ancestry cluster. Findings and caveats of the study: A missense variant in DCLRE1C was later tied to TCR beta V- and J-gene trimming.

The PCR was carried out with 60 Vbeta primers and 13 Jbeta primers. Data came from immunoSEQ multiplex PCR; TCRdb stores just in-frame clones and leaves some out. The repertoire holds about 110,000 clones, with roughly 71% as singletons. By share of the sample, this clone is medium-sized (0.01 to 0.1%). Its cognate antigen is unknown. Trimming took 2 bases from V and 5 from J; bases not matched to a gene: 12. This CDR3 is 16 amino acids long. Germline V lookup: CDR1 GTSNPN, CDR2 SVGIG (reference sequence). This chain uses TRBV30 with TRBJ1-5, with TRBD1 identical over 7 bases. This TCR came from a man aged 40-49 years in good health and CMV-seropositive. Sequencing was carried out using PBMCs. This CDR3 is CAWSPEGAQWDQPQHF. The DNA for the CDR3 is TGTGCCTGGAGTCCGGAGGGGGCACAGTGGGATCAGCCCCAGCATTTT.